One and the same sample provided the 18 T cell receptor beta chains below, sequenced in a study of long-term antiretroviral therapy in people with HIV. This was the immunoSEQ v3.0 assay at survey level. Repertoires were generated with immunoSEQ multiplex PCR, while TCRdb's copy carries only in-frame clones and drops some. The sample has 20,000 or so clones; around 74% are singletons. Source: unsorted PBMCs, taken at the start of antiretroviral therapy, before treatment. The receptors originated from a man between 18 and 35 years old with HIV.

The V gene is TRBV13, the J gene TRBJ2-3; the D gene is possibly TRBD1 (5 bases). CDR1 is PRHDT and CDR2 is FYEKMQ in the germline V gene (reference sequence). V lost 1 base and J lost 0, with 11 bases in between. The CDR3 totals 16 residues. The CDR3 DNA sequence: TGTGCCAGCAGCTTAGATATCCAGGGAAGCACAGATACGCAGTATTTT. It yields the protein CASSLDIQGSTDTQYF.

The chain employs TRBV28 and TRBJ2-3; D perhaps matches TRBD2 (6 bases). This CDR3 is built from 15 residues. Germline-derived CDR1 and CDR2 are MDHEN and SYDVKM. Trimming left V 10 bases short and J 2 bases short, with 19 bases between. The CDR3 bases are TGTGCCAACTCAGAAAGGGACTCCCTCACAGATACGCAGTATTTT. Amino acids: CANSERDSLTDTQYF.

V is TRBV7-3 and J is TRBJ2-3; 13 nucleotides align to TRBD2. V shed 4 bases and J 4 bases; nucleotides not matched to a gene: 11. CDR1 is SGHTA and CDR2 is FQGTGA in the germline V gene. This CDR3 is built from 18 residues. The CDR3 is CASSSNPGLAGAADTQYF. The CDR3 DNA follows: TGTGCCAGCAGCTCCAACCCTGGACTAGCGGGAGCGGCAGATACGCAGTATTTT.

The chain has TRBV4-2 and TRBJ1-3, with D perhaps matching TRBD1 (6 bases). Germline assignment: CDR1 LGHNA and CDR2 YNFKEQ. The CDR3 length is 16 residues. Trimming removed 4 bases at V and 0 bases at J, with 13 bases between. The CDR3, as DNA: TGTGCCAGCAGCCCCCATGAGGGGGACTCTGGAAACACCATATATTTT. It codes for CASSPHEGDSGNTIYF.

This chain connects TRBV6-5 to TRBJ1-1; D remains unclear. The CDR3 is 11 amino acids. Trimming shortened V by 6 bases and J by 0 bases, and 2 bases separated the two germline ends. Germline V gives CDR1 MNHEY, CDR2 SVGAGI. CDR3 residues: CASRMNTEAFF. The CDR3 bases are TGTGCCAGCAGGATGAACACTGAAGCTTTCTTT.

The rearrangement uses TRBV5-5 and TRBJ1-2; weak D call: TRBD1 (6 bases). This CDR3 comprises 15 residues. In germline, CDR1 is SGHKS, CDR2 YYEKEE (reference sequence). V was pared by 2 bases and J by 1 base, with 12 bases between. The DNA for the CDR3 is TGTGCCAGCAGCTTCGGACAGCTTAATAACTATGGCTACACCTTC. Translation: CASSFGQLNNYGYTF.

The chain is built from TRBV6-5 and TRBJ1-1, with a weak D call TRBD1 (5 bases). The ends were cut back, 4 bases at V and 5 bases at J, with 14 bases in the middle. The CDR3 extends over 14 amino acids. Germline CDR1 MNHEY, CDR2 SVGAGI. In nucleotides, the CDR3 is TGTGCCAGCAGTTGGGACCCTTTTGGGACTGAAGCTTTCTTT. Amino acids: CASSWDPFGTEAFF.

V gene TRBV11-2 combines with J gene TRBJ1-5; D perhaps matches TRBD1 (5 bases). The germline V gene encodes CDR1 SGHAT and CDR2 FQNNGV. V was trimmed by 5 bases and J by 4 bases, leaving 12 bases between them. This CDR3 has 14 residues. CDR3 protein: CASSVGGGNQPQHF. CDR3 nucleotide sequence: TGTGCCAGCAGCGTAGGCGGGGGAAATCAGCCCCAGCATTTT.

The chain uses TRBV9 and TRBJ2-2; perhaps TRBD2 as D (6 bases). The CDR3 covers 15 residues. CDR1 is SGDLS, CDR2 YYNGEE, per germline. Trimming stripped 2 bases from V and 4 bases from J, with 12 bases between. The CDR3 DNA reads TGTGCCAGCAGCGTTACTAGCTCGGGCACCGGGGAGCTGTTTTTT. Translating gives CASSVTSSGTGELFF.

The rearrangement uses TRBV15 and TRBJ2-7, with 9 bases that match TRBD1. The CDR3 has 15 amino acids. Germline CDR1 reads LNHNV; CDR2 reads YYDKDF (reference sequence). The V segment lost 2 bases and the J segment 6 bases; nucleotides outside the gene matches: 8. CDR3 residues: CATSRSRGQGFEQYF. The CDR3 DNA sequence: TGTGCCACCAGCAGATCCCGGGGACAGGGTTTCGAGCAGTACTTC.

The chain carries TRBV27 and TRBJ2-3; a possible D gene is TRBD1 (7 bases). This CDR3 has 20 residues. The V end was cut by 1 base, the J end by 6 bases, with 29 bases between. CDR1 is MNHEY, CDR2 SMNVEV, per germline (reference sequence). CDR3 region: CASSLYWGAGGLSQMDTQYF. The CDR3 DNA is TGTGCCAGCAGTTTATATTGGGGAGCAGGGGGACTTTCCCAGATGGATACGCAGTATTTT.

The chain is built from TRBV20-1 and TRBJ2-1; D uncertain. Trimming took off 0 bases at V and 6 bases at J, with 0 bases between the two ends. Germline-derived CDR1 and CDR2 are DFQATT and SNEGSKA (reference sequence). The CDR3 runs 10 residues. CDR3 amino acids: CSARDNEQFF. Here the CDR3 DNA reads TGCAGTGCTAGAGACAATGAGCAGTTCTTC.

The chain uses TRBV9 and TRBJ1-4, with no clear D. The germline CDR1 and CDR2 sequences are SGDLS and YYNGEE. CDR3 size: 16 residues. V dropped 0 bases and J dropped 8 bases, with 17 bases sitting between them. CDR3 DNA: TGTGCCAGCAGCGTAGAGAGTGGACTTACCCAGGAAAAACTGTTTTTT. Its protein is CASSVESGLTQEKLFF.

The chain employs TRBV5-4 and TRBJ2-5; 9 nucleotides align to TRBD1. Trimming at V came to 4 bases and at J to 1 base, leaving 8 bases not matched to a gene. CDR3 length equals 16 residues. The germline gives CDR1 SGHNT, CDR2 YYREEE (reference sequence). CDR3 DNA: TGTGCCAGCAGCCCGGGGGGACAGGGATTCCAAGAGACCCAGTACTTC. Residues: CASSPGGQGFQETQYF. The whole variable domain, remainder taken from reference TRBV5-4 and TRBJ2-5, is ETGVTQSPTHLIKTRGQQVTLRCSSQSGHNTVSWYQQALGQGPQFIFQYYREEENGRGNFPPRFSGLQFPNYSSELNVNALELDDSALYLCASSPGGQGFQETQYFGPGTRLLVL.

The chain has TRBV7-9 and TRBJ2-1; 9 bases are a match to TRBD2. Germline-derived CDR1 and CDR2 are SEHNR and FQNEAQ (reference sequence). The CDR3 totals 17 residues. The ends lost 7 bases at V and 5 bases at J; junction bases unmatched: 15. The CDR3 DNA reads as TGTGCCAGCACCAAAGGGGGGCTAGCGGGGCCAGACAATGAGCAGTTCTTC. It specifies CASTKGGLAGPDNEQFF.

The chain recombines TRBV29-1 with TRBJ2-3, with D unclear. The CDR3 runs to 12 residues. In germline, CDR1 is SQVTM, CDR2 ANQGSEA. With 5 bases removed from V and 6 bases from J, the gap between germline ends came to 12 bases. CDR3 nucleotide sequence: TGCAGCGTTCCGGTTTTTTGGGATACGCAGTATTTT. It codes for CSVPVFWDTQYF.

The V and J genes are TRBV19 and TRBJ1-2; no firm D call. Trimming shortened V by 1 base and J by 4 bases, and 7 bases separated the two germline ends. The germline CDR1 and CDR2 sequences are LNHDA and SQIVND (reference sequence). The CDR3 loop spans 13 amino acids. Here the CDR3 DNA reads TGTGCCAGTAGTATAGCGGCAGCCTATGGCTACACCTTC. It is translated as CASSIAAAYGYTF.

This clone was picked up a small number of times. The chain couples TRBV19 to TRBJ2-7; possibly TRBD2 for D (5 bases). This CDR3 region has 13 residues. In germline, CDR1 is LNHDA, CDR2 SQIVND (reference sequence). V lost 9 bases, J lost 7 bases, and 19 bases lay in between. CDR3 in amino acids: CASRPGFGGEQYF. For the CDR3, the DNA is TGTGCCAGCAGGCCGGGATTTGGTGGGGAGCAGTACTTC.